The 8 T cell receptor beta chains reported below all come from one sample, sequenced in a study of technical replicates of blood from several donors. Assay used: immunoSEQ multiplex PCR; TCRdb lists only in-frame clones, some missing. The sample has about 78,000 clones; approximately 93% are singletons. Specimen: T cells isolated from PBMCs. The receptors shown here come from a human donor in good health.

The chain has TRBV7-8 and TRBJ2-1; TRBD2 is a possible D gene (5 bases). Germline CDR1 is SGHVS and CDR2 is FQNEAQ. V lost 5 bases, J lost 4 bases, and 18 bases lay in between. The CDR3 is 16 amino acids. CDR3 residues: CASSPSGLAVYNEQFF. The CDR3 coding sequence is TGTGCCAGCAGCCCCTCAGGTCTAGCCGTTTACAATGAGCAGTTCTTC.

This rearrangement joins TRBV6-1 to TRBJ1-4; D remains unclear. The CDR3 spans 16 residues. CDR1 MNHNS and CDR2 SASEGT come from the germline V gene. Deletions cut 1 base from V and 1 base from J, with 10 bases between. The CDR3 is CASSEGVAGTNEKLFF. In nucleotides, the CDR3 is TGTGCCAGCAGTGAAGGAGTGGCGGGAACTAATGAAAAACTGTTTTTT.

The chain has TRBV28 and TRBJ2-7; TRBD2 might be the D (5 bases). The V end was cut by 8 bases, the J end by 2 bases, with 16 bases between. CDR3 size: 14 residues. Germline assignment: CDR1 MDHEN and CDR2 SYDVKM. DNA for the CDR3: TGTGCCAGCGGGTTTGCCGGACTTCCCTACGAGCAGTACTTC. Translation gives CASGFAGLPYEQYF.

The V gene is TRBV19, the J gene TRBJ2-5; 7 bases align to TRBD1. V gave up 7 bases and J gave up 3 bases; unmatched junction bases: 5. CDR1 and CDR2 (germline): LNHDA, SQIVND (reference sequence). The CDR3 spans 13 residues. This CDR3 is CASMRQGEETQYF. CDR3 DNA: TGTGCCAGTATGCGACAGGGAGAAGAGACCCAGTACTTC.

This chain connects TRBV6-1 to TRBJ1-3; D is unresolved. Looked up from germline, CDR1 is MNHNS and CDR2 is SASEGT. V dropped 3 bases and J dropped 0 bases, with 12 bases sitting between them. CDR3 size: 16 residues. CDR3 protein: CASSDLGGYSGNTIYF. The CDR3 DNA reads TGTGCCAGCAGTGACCTAGGAGGTTACTCTGGAAACACCATATATTTT.

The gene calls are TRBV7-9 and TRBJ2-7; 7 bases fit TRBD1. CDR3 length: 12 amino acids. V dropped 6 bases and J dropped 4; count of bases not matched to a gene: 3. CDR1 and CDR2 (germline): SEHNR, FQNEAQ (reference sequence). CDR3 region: CASSPDRYEQYF. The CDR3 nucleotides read TGTGCCAGCAGTCCGGACAGGTACGAGCAGTACTTC.

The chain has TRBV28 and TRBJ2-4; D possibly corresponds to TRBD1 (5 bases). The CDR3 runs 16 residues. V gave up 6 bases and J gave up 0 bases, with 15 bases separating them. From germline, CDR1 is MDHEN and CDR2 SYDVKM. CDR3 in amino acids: CASRAQGTLAKNIQYF. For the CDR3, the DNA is TGTGCCAGCAGGGCTCAGGGAACTCTAGCCAAAAACATTCAGTACTTC.

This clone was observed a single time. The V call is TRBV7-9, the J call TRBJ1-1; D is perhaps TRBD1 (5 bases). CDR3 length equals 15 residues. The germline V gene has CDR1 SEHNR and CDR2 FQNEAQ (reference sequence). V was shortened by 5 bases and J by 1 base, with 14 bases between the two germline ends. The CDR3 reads CASSSEWGRNTEAFF. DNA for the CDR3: TGTGCCAGCAGCAGTGAATGGGGCAGGAACACTGAAGCTTTCTTT.